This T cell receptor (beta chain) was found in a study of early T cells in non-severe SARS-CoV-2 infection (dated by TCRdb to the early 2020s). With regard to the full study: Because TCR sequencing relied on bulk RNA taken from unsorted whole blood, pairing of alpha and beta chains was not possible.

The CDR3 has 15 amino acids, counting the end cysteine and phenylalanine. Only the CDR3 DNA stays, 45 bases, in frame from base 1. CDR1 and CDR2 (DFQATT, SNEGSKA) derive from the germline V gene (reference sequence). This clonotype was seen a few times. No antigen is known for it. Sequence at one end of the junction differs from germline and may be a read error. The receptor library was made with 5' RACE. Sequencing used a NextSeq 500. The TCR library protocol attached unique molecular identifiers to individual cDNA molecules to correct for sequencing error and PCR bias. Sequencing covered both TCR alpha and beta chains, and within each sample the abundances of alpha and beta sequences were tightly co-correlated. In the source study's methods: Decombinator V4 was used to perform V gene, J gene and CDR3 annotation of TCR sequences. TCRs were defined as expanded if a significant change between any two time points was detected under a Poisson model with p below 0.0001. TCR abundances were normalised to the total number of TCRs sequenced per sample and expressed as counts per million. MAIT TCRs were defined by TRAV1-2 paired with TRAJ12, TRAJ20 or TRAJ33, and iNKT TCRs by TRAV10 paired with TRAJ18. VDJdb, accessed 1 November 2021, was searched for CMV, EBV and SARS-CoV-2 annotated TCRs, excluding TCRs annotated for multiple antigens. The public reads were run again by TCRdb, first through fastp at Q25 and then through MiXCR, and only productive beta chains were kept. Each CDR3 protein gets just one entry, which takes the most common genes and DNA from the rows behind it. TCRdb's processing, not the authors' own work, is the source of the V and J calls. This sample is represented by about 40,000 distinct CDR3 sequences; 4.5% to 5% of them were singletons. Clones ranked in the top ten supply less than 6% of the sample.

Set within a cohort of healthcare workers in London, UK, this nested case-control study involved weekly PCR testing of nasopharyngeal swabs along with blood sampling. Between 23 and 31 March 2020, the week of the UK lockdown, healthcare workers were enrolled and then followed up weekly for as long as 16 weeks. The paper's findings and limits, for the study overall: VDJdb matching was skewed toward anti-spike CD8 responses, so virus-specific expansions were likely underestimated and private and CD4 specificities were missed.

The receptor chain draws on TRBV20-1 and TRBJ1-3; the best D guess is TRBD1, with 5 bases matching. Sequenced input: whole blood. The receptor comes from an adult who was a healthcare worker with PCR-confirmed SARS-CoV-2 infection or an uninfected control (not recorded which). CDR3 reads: CSARDIRDSENTIYF. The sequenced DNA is TGCAGTGCTAGAGATATCAGGGACTCTGAAAACACCATATATTTT.